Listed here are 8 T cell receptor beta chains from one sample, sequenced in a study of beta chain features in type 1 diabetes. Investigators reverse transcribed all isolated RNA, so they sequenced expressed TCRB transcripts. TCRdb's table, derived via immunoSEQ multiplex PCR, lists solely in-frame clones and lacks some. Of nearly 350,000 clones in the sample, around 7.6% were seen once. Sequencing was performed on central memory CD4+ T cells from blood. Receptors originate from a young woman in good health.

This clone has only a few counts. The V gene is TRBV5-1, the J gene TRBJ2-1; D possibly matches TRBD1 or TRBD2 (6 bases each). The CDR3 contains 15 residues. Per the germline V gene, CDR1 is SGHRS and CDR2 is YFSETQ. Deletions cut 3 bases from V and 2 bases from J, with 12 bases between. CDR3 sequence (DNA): TGCGCCAGCAGCTCACTGGGGGGCCCCTACAATGAGCAGTTCTTC. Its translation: CASSSLGGPYNEQFF.

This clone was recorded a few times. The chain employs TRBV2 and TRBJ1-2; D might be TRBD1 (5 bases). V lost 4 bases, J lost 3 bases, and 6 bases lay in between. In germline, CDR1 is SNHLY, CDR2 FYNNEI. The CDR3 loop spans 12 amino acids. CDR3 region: CASSVTDYGYTF. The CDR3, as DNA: TGTGCCAGCAGTGTGACAGACTATGGCTACACCTTC.

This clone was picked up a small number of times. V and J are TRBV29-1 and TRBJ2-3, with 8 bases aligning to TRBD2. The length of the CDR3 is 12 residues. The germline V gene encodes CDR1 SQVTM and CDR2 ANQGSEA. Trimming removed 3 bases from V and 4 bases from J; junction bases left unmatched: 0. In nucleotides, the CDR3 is TGCAGCGTTGACGGGAGGGCAGATACGCAGTATTTT. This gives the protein CSVDGRADTQYF.

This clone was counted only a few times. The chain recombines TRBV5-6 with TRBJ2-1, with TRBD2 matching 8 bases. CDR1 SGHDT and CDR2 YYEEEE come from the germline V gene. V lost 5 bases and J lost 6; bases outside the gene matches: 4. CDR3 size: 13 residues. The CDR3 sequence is CASRRTSSNEQFF. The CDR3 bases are TGTGCCAGCAGGAGGACTAGCAGCAATGAGCAGTTCTTC.

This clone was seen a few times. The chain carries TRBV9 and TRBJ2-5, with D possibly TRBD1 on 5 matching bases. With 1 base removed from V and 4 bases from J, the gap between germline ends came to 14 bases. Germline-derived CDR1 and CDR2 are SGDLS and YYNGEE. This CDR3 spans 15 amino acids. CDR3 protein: CASSVSPGRGETQYF. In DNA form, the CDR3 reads TGTGCCAGCAGCGTATCGCCAGGGCGTGGAGAGACCCAGTACTTC.

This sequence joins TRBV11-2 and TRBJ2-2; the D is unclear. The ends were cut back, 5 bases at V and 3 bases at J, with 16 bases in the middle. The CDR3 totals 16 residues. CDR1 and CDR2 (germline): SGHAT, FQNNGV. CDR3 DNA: TGTGCCAGCAGCCCCCGAGTAAACTCGGACACCGGGGAGCTGTTTTTT. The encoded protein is CASSPRVNSDTGELFF. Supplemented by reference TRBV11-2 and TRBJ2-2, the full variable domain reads EAGVAQSPRYKIIEKRQSVAFWCNPISGHATLYWYQQILGQGPKLLIQFQNNGVVDDSQLPKDRFSAERLKGVDSTLKIQPAKLEDSAVYLCASSPRVNSDTGELFFGEGSRLTVL.

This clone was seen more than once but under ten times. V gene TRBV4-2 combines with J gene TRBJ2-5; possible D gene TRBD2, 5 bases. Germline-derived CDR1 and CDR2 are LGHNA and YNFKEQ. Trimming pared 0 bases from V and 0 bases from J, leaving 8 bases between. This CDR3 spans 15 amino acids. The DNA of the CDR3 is TGTGCCAGCAGCCAAGATCGGACTCACCAAGAGACCCAGTACTTC. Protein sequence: CASSQDRTHQETQYF.

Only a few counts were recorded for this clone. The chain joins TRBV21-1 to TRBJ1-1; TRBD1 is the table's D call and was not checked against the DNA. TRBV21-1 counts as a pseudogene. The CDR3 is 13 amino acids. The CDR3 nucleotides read TGTGCCAGCCAACACGCCTCGAACACTGAAGCTTTCTTT. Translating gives CASQHASNTEAFF.